One sample yielded the 13 T cell receptor beta chains listed below, sequenced in a study of cytomegalovirus exposure and HLA in healthy donors. Using immunoSEQ multiplex PCR, the repertoire was profiled, and TCRdb retains in-frame clones only, with some absent. The sample yields about 140,000 clones, 85% to 90% seen once. Sequencing was carried out using PBMCs. Receptors were obtained from a man between 18 and 35 years old in good health and CMV-seronegative.

This clone showed up just once. The rearrangement uses TRBV14 and TRBJ1-1, with D tentatively TRBD1 (5 bases). V was cut by 0 bases and J by 6 bases, with 14 bases left in between. The CDR3 loop spans 15 amino acids. Germline assignment: CDR1 SGHDN and CDR2 FVKESK. In DNA, the CDR3 is TGTGCCAGCAGCCAAGATCTTGGGGGGATCGCTGAAGCTTTCTTT. Protein sequence: CASSQDLGGIAEAFF.

The V call is TRBV5-5, the J call TRBJ1-3; 7 nucleotides match TRBD1. V trimming: 1 base; J trimming: 1 base; junction bases outside the gene matches: 8. CDR3 size: 17 residues. CDR1 and CDR2 from the germline V gene are SGHKS and YYEKEE (reference sequence). The CDR3 DNA reads TGTGCCAGCAGCTTGAAAGCCAGGGGGTTATCTGGAAACACCATATATTTT. This sequence encodes CASSLKARGLSGNTIYF.

Written as DNA, the CDR3 is TGTGCCATCAGGCCGCAGGGGACAGCAAGCTCTGGAAACACCATATATTTT. This codes for CAIRPQGTASSGNTIYF. V gene TRBV10-3 combines with J gene TRBJ1-3; 7 bases match TRBD1. There are 17 residues in the CDR3. J was trimmed by 0 bases and V by 6 bases; bases with no gene match: 11. Germline V CDR1 and CDR2: ENHRY, SYGVKD.

The V call is TRBV27, the J call TRBJ2-4; a weak D match, TRBD1 (5 bases). V lost 6 bases and J 0 bases, leaving 18 bases between the germline ends. In germline, CDR1 is MNHEY, CDR2 SMNVEV (reference sequence). The length of the CDR3 is 17 residues. The CDR3 nucleotides read TGTGCCAGCAGGGGGATTGGAGACAGTGAAGCCAAAAACATTCAGTACTTC. Translated: CASRGIGDSEAKNIQYF.

The chain uses TRBV9 and TRBJ1-1; no clear D. Germline CDR1 and CDR2: SGDLS and YYNGEE. Trimming took 4 bases from V and 8 from J, leaving 12 bases between them. This CDR3 has 12 amino acids. CDR3 sequence reads: CASSPSTSEAFF. In DNA form, the CDR3 reads TGTGCCAGCAGCCCCTCGACTTCAGAAGCTTTCTTT.

This clone is a singleton in its sample. V is TRBV6-1 and J is TRBJ2-2; D is possibly TRBD1 (5 bases). Germline V gene lookup returns CDR1 MNHNS and CDR2 SASEGT. The CDR3 extends over 15 amino acids. Trimming cost V 1 base and J 3 bases, with 9 bases left between them. CDR3 loop: CASSEGLGDTGELFF. CDR3 nucleotides: TGTGCCAGCAGTGAAGGGCTAGGGGACACCGGGGAGCTGTTTTTT.

V gene TRBV5-1 combines with J gene TRBJ1-2; tentatively, D is TRBD1 (5 bases). The CDR3 runs 14 residues. Germline CDR1 SGHRS, CDR2 YFSETQ. V lost 4 bases and J 3 bases, leaving 13 bases between the germline ends. The CDR3: CASSPDGTDYGYTF. The CDR3 DNA follows: TGCGCCAGCAGCCCGGACGGGACTGACTATGGCTACACCTTC.

The chain joins TRBV6-5 to TRBJ1-6; D gene ambiguous. CDR3 length equals 12 residues. Germline V lookup: CDR1 MNHEY, CDR2 SVGAGI. Trimming pared 2 bases from V and 9 bases from J, leaving 5 bases between. CDR3 nucleotides: TGTGCCAGCAGTTACGGCCCTTCACCCCTCCACTTT. It translates to CASSYGPSPLHF.

This clone has just one count. The CDR3 DNA reads TGCGCCAGCAGCTTGGATGGACAGCCGCTTGAAGCTTTCTTT. This translates into CASSLDGQPLEAFF. The genes are TRBV5-1 and TRBJ1-1, with D possibly matching TRBD1 (6 bases). The CDR3 loop spans 14 amino acids. Trimming pared 0 bases from V and 7 bases from J, leaving 13 bases between. Germline V lookup: CDR1 SGHRS, CDR2 YFSETQ. Based on the CDR3 plus reference TRBV5-1 and TRBJ1-1, the full variable domain is KAGVTQTPRYLIKTRGQQVTLSCSPISGHRSVSWYQQTPGQGLQFLFEYFSETQRNKGNFPGRFSGRQFSNSRSEMNVSTLELGDSALYLCASSLDGQPLEAFFGQGTRLTVV.

The chain recombines TRBV6-5 with TRBJ1-5; no firm D call. V lost 7 bases and J 4 bases, leaving 11 bases between the germline ends. The CDR3 spans 13 residues. Germline CDR1 is MNHEY and CDR2 is SVGAGI. The CDR3 sequence: CASMGGINQPQHF. DNA for the CDR3: TGTGCCAGCATGGGCGGGATAAATCAGCCCCAGCATTTT.

The chain uses TRBV28 and TRBJ2-1, with TRBD1 matching over 8 bases. The CDR3 spans 17 residues. CDR1 MDHEN and CDR2 SYDVKM come from the germline V gene. Trimming removed 7 bases from V and 8 bases from J; junction bases left unmatched: 19. The CDR3: CASTTGARTGWRDEQFF. The DNA for the CDR3 is TGTGCCAGCACCACCGGTGCCCGGACAGGGTGGAGGGATGAGCAGTTCTTC.

This clone was seen more than once but under ten times. The chain couples TRBV19 to TRBJ2-7, with D unclear. The CDR3 is 11 amino acids. The germline CDR1 and CDR2 sequences are LNHDA and SQIVND (reference sequence). V was cut by 5 bases and J by 4 bases, with 6 bases left in between. The CDR3 loop is CASSSGYEQYF. The CDR3 nucleotides are TGTGCCAGTAGTTCCGGTTACGAGCAGTACTTC.

The chain carries TRBV10-1 and TRBJ2-5; possible D gene TRBD1, 6 bases. The CDR3 consists of 16 residues. V lost 4 bases, J lost 5 bases, and 20 bases lay in between. Per germline, CDR1 WNHNN and CDR2 SYGVQD (reference sequence). CDR3 amino acids: CASSGMRSRGTETQYF. The DNA of the CDR3 is TGCGCCAGCAGTGGGATGCGGTCAAGGGGGACGGAGACCCAGTACTTC.